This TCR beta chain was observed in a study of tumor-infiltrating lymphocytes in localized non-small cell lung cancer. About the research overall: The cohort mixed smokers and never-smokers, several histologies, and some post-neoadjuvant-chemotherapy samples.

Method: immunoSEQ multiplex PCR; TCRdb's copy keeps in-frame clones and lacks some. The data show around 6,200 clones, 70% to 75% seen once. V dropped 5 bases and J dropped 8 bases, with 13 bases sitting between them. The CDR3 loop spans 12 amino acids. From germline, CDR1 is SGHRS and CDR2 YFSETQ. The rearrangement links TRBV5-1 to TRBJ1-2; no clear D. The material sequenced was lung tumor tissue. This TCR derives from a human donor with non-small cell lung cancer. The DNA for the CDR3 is TGCGCCAGCAGACCCGGAGAGGGCGGCTACACCTTC. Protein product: CASRPGEGGYTF.